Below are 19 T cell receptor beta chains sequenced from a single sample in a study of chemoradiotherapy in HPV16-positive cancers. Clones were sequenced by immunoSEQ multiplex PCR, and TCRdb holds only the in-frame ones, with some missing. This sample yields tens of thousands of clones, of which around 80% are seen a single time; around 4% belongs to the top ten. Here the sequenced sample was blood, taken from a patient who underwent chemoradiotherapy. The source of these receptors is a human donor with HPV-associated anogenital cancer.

The CDR3 loop reads CATSRDPRDPLHF. The CDR3 DNA sequence: TGTGCCACCAGCAGAGACCCCAGGGACCCCCTCCACTTT. The chain couples TRBV15 to TRBJ1-6, with a tentative D call TRBD1 (5 bases). The germline V and J ends were trimmed by 0 bases and 13 bases, with 10 bases remaining between them. Germline values: CDR1 LNHNV, CDR2 YYDKDF (reference sequence). This CDR3 is 13 amino acids long. The full variable domain, in which reference TRBV15 and TRBJ1-6 provide the parts outside the CDR3, is DAMVIQNPRYQVTQFGKPVTLSCSQTLNHNVMYWYQQKSSQAPKLLFHYYDKDFNNEADTPDNFQSRRPNTSFCFLDIRSPGLGDTAMYLCATSRDPRDPLHFGNGTRLTVT.

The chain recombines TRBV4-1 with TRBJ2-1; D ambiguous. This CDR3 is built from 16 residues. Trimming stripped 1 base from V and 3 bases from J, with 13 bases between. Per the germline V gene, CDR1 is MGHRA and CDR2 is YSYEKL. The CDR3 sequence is CASSQVDLVIYNEQFF. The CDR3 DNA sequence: TGCGCCAGCAGCCAAGTTGATCTAGTAATCTACAATGAGCAGTTCTTC.

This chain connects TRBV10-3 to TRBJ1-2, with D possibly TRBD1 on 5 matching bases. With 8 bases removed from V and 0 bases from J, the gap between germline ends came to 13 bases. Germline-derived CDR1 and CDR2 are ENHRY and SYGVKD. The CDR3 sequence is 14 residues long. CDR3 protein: CAISGDLSNYGYTF. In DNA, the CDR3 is TGTGCCATCTCGGGGGACCTCTCTAACTATGGCTACACCTTC.

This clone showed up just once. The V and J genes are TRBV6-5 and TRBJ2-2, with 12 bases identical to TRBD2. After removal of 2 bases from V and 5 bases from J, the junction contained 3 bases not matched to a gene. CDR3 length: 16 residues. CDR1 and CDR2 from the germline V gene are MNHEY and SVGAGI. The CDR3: CASSYETSGGTGELFF. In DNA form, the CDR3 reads TGTGCCAGCAGTTACGAGACTAGCGGGGGAACCGGGGAGCTGTTTTTT.

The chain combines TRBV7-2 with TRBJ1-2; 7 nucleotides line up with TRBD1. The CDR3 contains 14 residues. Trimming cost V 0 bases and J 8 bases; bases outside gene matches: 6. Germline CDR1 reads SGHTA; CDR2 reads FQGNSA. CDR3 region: CASSLASGGVGYTF. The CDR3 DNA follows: TGTGCCAGCAGCTTAGCGTCAGGGGGGGTAGGCTACACCTTC.

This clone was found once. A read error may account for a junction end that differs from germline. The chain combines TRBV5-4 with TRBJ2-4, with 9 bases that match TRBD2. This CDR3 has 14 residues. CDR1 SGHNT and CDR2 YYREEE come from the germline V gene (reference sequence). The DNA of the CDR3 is TGTGCCAGCAGCTTGGGCGGGGGGGTTGACATGCAGTACTTC. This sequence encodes CASSLGGGVDMQYF.

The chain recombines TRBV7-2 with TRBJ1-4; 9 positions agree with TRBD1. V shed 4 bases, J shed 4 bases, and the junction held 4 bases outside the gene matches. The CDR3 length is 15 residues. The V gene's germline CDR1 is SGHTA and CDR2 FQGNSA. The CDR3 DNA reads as TGTGCCAGCAGCTCGGACAGGGGCTTTAATGAAAAACTGTTTTTT. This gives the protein CASSSDRGFNEKLFF.

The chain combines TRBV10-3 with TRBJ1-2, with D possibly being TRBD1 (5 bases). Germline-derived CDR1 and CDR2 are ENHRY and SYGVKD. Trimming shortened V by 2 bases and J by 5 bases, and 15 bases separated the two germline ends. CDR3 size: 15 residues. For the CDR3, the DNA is TGTGCCATCAGTGAGGGCGCAGGGCTTGGTTATGGCTACACCTTC. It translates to CAISEGAGLGYGYTF.

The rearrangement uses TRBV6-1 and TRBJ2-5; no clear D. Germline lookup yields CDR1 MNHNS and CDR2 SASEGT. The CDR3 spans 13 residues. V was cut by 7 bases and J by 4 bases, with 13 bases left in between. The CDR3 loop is CASTLKPGETQYF. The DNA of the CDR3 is TGTGCCAGCACTTTAAAGCCGGGAGAGACCCAGTACTTC.

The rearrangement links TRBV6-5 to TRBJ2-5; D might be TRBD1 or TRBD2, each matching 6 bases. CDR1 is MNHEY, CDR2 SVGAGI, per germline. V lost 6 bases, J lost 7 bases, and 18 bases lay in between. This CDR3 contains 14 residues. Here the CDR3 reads CASSDPRGRGTQYF. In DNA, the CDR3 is TGTGCCAGCAGCGATCCCCGGGGGCGGGGGACCCAGTACTTC.

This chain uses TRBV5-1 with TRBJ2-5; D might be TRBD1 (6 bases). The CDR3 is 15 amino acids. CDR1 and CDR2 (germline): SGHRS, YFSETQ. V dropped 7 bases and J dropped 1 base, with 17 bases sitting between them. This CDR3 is CASHAHGGPQETQYF. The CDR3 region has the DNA TGCGCCAGCCACGCACATGGGGGCCCCCAAGAGACCCAGTACTTC.

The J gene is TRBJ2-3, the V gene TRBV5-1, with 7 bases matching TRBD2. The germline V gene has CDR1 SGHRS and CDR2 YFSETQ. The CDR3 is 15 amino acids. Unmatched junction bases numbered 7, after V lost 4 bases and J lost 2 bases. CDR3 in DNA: TGCGCCAGCAGCGATCCCGGGGACTACACAGATACGCAGTATTTT. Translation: CASSDPGDYTDTQYF.

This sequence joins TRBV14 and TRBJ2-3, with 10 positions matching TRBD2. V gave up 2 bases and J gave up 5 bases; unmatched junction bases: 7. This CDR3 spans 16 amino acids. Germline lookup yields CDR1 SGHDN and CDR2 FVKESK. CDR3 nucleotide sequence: TGTGCCAGCAGCCAACTACTAGCGGGGTCGGGAGATACGCAGTATTTT. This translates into CASSQLLAGSGDTQYF.

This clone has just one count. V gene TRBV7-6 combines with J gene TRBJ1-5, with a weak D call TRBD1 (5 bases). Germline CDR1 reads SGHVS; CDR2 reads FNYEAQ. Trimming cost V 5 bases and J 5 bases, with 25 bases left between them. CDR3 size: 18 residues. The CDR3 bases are TGTGCCAGCAGCCAACCGCTAAATCTCGGGGGAAGGGATCAGCCCCAGCATTTT. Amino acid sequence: CASSQPLNLGGRDQPQHF. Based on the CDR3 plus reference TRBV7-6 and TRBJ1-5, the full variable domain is GAGVSQSPRYKVTKRGQDVALRCDPISGHVSLYWYRQALGQGPEFLTYFNYEAQQDKSGLPNDRFSAERPEGSISTLTIQRTEQRDSAMYRCASSQPLNLGGRDQPQHFGDGTRLSIL.

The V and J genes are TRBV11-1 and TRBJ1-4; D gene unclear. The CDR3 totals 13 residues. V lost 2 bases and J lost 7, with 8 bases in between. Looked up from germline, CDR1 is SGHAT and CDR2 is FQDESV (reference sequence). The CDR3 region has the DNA TGTGCCAGCAGCTTAAGGACGGGTGAAAAACTGTTTTTT. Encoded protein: CASSLRTGEKLFF.

The DNA for the CDR3 is TGTGCCAGCAGCTTAAACGTCCCTAGGGGGGCCGATGAGCAGTTCTTC. Its translation is CASSLNVPRGADEQFF. The V call is TRBV7-3, the J call TRBJ2-1, with D perhaps assigned TRBD1 or TRBD2 (6 bases each). Trimming took off 1 base at V and 8 bases at J, with 18 bases between the two ends. The CDR3 loop spans 16 amino acids. The germline gives CDR1 SGHTA, CDR2 FQGTGA.

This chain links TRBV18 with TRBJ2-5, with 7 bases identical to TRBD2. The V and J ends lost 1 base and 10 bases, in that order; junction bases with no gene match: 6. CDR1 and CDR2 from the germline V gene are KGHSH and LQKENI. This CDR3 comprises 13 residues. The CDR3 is CASSPRGGDDQYF. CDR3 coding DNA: TGTGCCAGCTCACCACGGGGGGGTGACGACCAGTACTTC.

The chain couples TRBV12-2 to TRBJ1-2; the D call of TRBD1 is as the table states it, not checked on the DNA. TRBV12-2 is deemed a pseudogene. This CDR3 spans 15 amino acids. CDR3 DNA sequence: TGTGCAAGTCGCTTCAAACAGGCCAATCGCTATGGCTACACCTTC. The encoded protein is CASRFKQANRYGYTF.

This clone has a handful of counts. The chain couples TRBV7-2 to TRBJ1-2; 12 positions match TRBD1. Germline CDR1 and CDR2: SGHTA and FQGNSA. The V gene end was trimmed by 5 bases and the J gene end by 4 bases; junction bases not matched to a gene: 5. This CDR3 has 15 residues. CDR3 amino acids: CASSPGQGAVYGYTF. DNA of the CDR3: TGTGCCAGCAGCCCGGGACAGGGGGCTGTCTATGGCTACACCTTC.